These 15 T cell receptor beta chains were sequenced from one sample in a study of shared clonotypes between healthy human individuals. The repertoire was sequenced with immunoSEQ multiplex PCR; TCRdb's copy has only in-frame clones and lacks some. Of 2 million to 2.5 million clones in the sample, approximately 96% were seen once. Sequenced: naive CD4+ T cells sorted from blood. The subset was: CD45RA+ positively selected. The source of these receptors is a young man in good health.

V and J are TRBV27 and TRBJ2-7, with D possibly being TRBD1 or TRBD2 (5 bases each). The CDR3 is made up of 16 amino acids. Trimming took 3 bases from V and 3 from J, leaving 18 bases between them. CDR1 and CDR2 (germline): MNHEY, SMNVEV (reference sequence). CDR3 region: CASSFDGATRLYEQYF. CDR3 sequence (DNA): TGTGCCAGCAGTTTTGACGGGGCAACTCGACTCTACGAGCAGTACTTC.

V and J are TRBV2 and TRBJ2-7, with 7 bases aligning to TRBD2. This CDR3 spans 14 amino acids. After removal of 9 bases from V and 3 bases from J, the junction contained 11 bases not matched to a gene. Looked up from germline, CDR1 is SNHLY and CDR2 is FYNNEI. The CDR3 region has the DNA TGTGCCAGTGCGGCGGGGGAGGATTACTACGAGCAGTACTTC. Protein sequence: CASAAGEDYYEQYF.

As regards this clone: Additional DNA sequences in this sample encode the identical CDR3. The chain carries TRBV18 and TRBJ1-5, with D perhaps TRBD1 (5 bases). Trimming cost V 3 bases and J 0 bases, with 9 bases left between them. Germline CDR1 KGHSH, CDR2 LQKENI. This CDR3 contains 15 residues. The CDR3 spells CASSPLQGSNQPQHF. The CDR3 nucleotides read TGTGCCAGCTCACCTCTTCAGGGTAGCAATCAGCCCCAGCATTTT.

This clone appeared a single time. The chain combines TRBV18 with TRBJ2-5, with TRBD1 identical over 9 bases. The CDR3 is 18 residues long. Germline V gene data show CDR1 as KGHSH and CDR2 as LQKENI. With 0 bases clipped from V and 2 bases from J, the junction kept 10 bases outside the gene matches. The CDR3 sequence is CASSPPGIRTGVQETQYF. The CDR3 DNA follows: TGTGCCAGCTCACCACCGGGGATCCGGACAGGGGTACAAGAGACCCAGTACTTC.

V gene TRBV4-1 combines with J gene TRBJ1-2, with D perhaps matching TRBD1 (5 bases). The CDR3 totals 16 residues. Germline V gene sequence: CDR1 MGHRA, CDR2 YSYEKL. V gave up 0 bases and J gave up 1 base, with 12 bases separating them. CDR3 residues: CASSQEGGPLNYGYTF. In DNA form, the CDR3 reads TGCGCCAGCAGCCAAGAGGGGGGACCACTTAACTATGGCTACACCTTC.

This chain connects TRBV9 to TRBJ2-3; D is ambiguous. CDR1 and CDR2 (germline): SGDLS, YYNGEE. CDR3 size: 16 residues. Trimming removed 4 bases at V and 3 bases at J, with 18 bases between. CDR3 DNA: TGTGCCAGCAGCACCAAGGTTCAGGCGATGACAGATACGCAGTATTTT. Amino acids: CASSTKVQAMTDTQYF.

The chain carries TRBV2 and TRBJ2-1; no clear D gene. V lost 4 bases to trimming and J lost 9 bases, with 13 bases between them. The CDR3 has 13 amino acids. The germline gives CDR1 SNHLY, CDR2 FYNNEI. CDR3: CASSASEISEQFF. CDR3 nucleotide sequence: TGTGCCAGCAGTGCTTCGGAGATAAGTGAGCAGTTCTTC. The full variable domain, with the rest looked up from reference TRBV2 and TRBJ2-1, is EPEVTQTPSHQVTQMGQEVILRCVPISNHLYFYWYRQILGQKVEFLVSFYNNEISEKSEIFDDQFSVERPDGSNFTLKIRSTKLEDSAMYFCASSASEISEQFFGPGTRLTVL.

As DNA, the CDR3 is TGTGCCAGCAGTCGACGAGCGGGGCAAAGCTCCTACAATGAGCAGTTCTTC. Translation: CASSRRAGQSSYNEQFF. The chain links TRBV25-1 to TRBJ2-1; 7 nucleotides align to TRBD2. The CDR3 has 17 amino acids. CDR1 is MGHDK and CDR2 is SYGVNS in the germline V gene. J gave up 0 bases and V 5 bases, and 10 bases lay outside the gene matches.

The rearrangement uses TRBV18 and TRBJ1-6, with D maybe TRBD1 (5 bases). CDR1 is KGHSH, CDR2 LQKENI, per germline. The CDR3 is made up of 16 amino acids. The V and J ends lost 4 bases and 6 bases respectively, with 16 bases between them. The DNA for the CDR3 is TGTGCCAGCTCACGAGACAGAACTACCTTTAATTCACCCCTCCACTTT. Its translation: CASSRDRTTFNSPLHF.

V usage is TRBV10-2 and J usage is TRBJ2-7; perhaps TRBD1 as D (5 bases). Germline CDR1 is WSHSY and CDR2 is SAAADI. CDR3 length: 14 amino acids. Trimming left V 4 bases short and J 3 bases short, with 13 bases between. The CDR3 is CASSGMDKGYEQYF. CDR3 nucleotides: TGCGCCAGCAGTGGGATGGACAAAGGCTACGAGCAGTACTTC.

The chain recombines TRBV18 with TRBJ2-1; 9 bases fit TRBD1. Germline CDR1 is KGHSH and CDR2 is LQKENI. The CDR3 is made up of 15 amino acids. V shed 5 bases and J 5 bases; nucleotides not matched to a gene: 7. The CDR3 sequence: CASSAGTGLDNEQFF. CDR3 sequence (DNA): TGTGCCAGCTCAGCAGGGACAGGGTTGGACAATGAGCAGTTCTTC.

Here the CDR3 reads CASSLPSSYNSPLHF. The CDR3 DNA reads as TGTGCCAGCAGCTTGCCTAGCTCCTATAATTCACCCCTCCACTTT. This chain connects TRBV5-4 to TRBJ1-6; D gene ambiguous. CDR3 length: 15 residues. The V end was cut by 1 base, the J end by 0 bases, with 5 bases between. Germline-derived CDR1 and CDR2 are SGHNT and YYREEE (reference sequence).

This chain links TRBV28 with TRBJ1-2; 7 nucleotides align to TRBD1. The CDR3 contains 15 residues. Germline V lookup: CDR1 MDHEN, CDR2 SYDVKM. After removal of 8 bases from V and 4 bases from J, the junction contained 13 bases not matched to a gene. CDR3: CASYLYQGGTYGYTF. CDR3 nucleotides: TGTGCCAGCTATCTCTATCAGGGGGGTACCTATGGCTACACCTTC.

The chain joins TRBV14 to TRBJ2-7, with 11 nucleotides matching TRBD1. This CDR3 comprises 14 residues. CDR1 SGHDN and CDR2 FVKESK come from the germline V gene. The J segment lost 2 bases and the V segment lost 3 bases, leaving 0 bases of the junction unmatched. CDR3 protein: CASSQGQGAYEQYF. CDR3 nucleotides: TGTGCCAGCAGCCAGGGACAGGGGGCCTACGAGCAGTACTTC.

The CDR3 spells CASSSGQPTNEKLFF. The CDR3 coding sequence is TGTGCCAGCAGCTCTGGACAGCCAACTAATGAAAAACTGTTTTTT. The V call is TRBV5-6, the J call TRBJ1-4; perhaps TRBD1 as D (6 bases). CDR3 length: 15 residues. V was clipped by 3 bases and J by 0 bases, with 9 bases between them. CDR1 and CDR2 from the germline V gene are SGHDT and YYEEEE. The variable domain in full, with the rest retrieved from reference TRBV5-6 and TRBJ1-4, is DAGVTQSPTHLIKTRGQQVTLRCSPKSGHDTVSWYQQALGQGPQFIFQYYEEEERQRGNFPDRFSGHQFPNYSSELNVNALLLGDSALYLCASSSGQPTNEKLFFGSGTQLSVL.